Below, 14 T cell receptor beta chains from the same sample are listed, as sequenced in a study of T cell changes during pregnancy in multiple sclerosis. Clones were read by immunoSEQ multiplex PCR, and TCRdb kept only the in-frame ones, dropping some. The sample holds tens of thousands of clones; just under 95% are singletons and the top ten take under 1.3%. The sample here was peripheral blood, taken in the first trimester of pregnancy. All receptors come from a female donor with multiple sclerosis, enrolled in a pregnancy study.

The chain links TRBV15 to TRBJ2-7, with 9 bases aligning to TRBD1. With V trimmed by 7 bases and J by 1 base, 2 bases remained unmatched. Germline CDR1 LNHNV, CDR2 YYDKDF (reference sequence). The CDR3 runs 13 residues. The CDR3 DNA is TGTGCCACCAAACAGGGGGCGTCCTACGAGCAGTACTTC. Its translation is CATKQGASYEQYF.

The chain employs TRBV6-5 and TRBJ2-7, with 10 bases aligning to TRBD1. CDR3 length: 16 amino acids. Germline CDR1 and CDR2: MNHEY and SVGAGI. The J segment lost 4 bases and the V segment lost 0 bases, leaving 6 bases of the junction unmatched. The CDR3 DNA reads TGTGCCAGCAGTTACTCAACGGACAGGGGGGGATACGAGCAGTACTTC. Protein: CASSYSTDRGGYEQYF.

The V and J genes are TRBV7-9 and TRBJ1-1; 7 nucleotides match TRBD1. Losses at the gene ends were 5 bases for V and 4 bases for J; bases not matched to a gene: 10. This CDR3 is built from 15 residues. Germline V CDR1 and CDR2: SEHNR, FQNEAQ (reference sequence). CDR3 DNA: TGTGCCAGCAGCCCCGACAGGGTTGGGAGCACTGAAGCTTTCTTT. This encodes CASSPDRVGSTEAFF. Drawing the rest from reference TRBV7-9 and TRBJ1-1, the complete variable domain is DTGVSQNPRHKITKRGQNVTFRCDPISEHNRLYWYRQTLGQGPEFLTYFQNEAQLEKSRLLSDRFSAERPKGSFSTLEIQRTEQGDSAMYLCASSPDRVGSTEAFFGQGTRLTVV.

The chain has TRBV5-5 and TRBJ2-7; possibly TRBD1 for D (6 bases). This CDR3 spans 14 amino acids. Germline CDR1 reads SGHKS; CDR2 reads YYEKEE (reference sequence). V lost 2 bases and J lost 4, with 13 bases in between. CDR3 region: CASSLRDIPYEQYF. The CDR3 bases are TGTGCCAGCAGCTTACGGGACATTCCATACGAGCAGTACTTC. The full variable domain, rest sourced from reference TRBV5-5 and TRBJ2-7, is DAGVTQSPTHLIKTRGQQVTLRCSPISGHKSVSWYQQVLGQGPQFIFQYYEKEERGRGNFPDRFSARQFPNYSSELNVNALLLGDSALYLCASSLRDIPYEQYFGPGTRLTVT.

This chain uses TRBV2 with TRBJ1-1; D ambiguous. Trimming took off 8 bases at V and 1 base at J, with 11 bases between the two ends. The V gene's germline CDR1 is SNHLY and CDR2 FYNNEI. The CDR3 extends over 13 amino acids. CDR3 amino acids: CASAPPGNTEAFF. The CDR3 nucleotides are TGTGCCAGCGCGCCCCCAGGGAACACTGAAGCTTTCTTT.

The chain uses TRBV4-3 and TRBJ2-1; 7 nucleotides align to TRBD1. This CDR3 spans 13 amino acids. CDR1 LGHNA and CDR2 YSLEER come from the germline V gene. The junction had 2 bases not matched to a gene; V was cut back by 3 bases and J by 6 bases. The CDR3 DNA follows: TGCGCCAGCAGCCATGCAGGGGGCAATGAGCAGTTCTTC. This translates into CASSHAGGNEQFF.

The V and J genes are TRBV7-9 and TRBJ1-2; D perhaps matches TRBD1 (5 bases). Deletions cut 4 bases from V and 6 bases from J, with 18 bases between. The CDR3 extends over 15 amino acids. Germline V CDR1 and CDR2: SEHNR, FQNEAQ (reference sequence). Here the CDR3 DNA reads TGTGCCAGCAGCTGGGGACTTTTAGACCCGGATGGCTACACCTTC. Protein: CASSWGLLDPDGYTF.

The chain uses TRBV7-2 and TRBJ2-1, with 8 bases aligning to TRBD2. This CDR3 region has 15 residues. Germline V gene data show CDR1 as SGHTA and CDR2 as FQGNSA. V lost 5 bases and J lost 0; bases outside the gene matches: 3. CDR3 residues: CASSTTSGSYNEQFF. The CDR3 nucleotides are TGTGCCAGCAGCACTACTAGCGGCTCCTACAATGAGCAGTTCTTC.

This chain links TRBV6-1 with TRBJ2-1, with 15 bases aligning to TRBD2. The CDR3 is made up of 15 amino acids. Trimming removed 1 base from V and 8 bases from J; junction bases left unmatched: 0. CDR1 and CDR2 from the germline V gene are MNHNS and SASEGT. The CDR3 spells CASSEGTSGGDEQFF. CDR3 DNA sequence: TGTGCCAGCAGTGAAGGGACTAGCGGGGGGGATGAGCAGTTCTTC.

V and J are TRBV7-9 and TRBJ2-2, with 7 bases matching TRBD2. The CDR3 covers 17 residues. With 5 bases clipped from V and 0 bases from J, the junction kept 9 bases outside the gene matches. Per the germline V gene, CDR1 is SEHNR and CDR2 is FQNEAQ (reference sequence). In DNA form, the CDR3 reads TGTGCCAGCAGCAATCGAATGGCGGGAGCGAACACCGGGGAGCTGTTTTTT. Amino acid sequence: CASSNRMAGANTGELFF.

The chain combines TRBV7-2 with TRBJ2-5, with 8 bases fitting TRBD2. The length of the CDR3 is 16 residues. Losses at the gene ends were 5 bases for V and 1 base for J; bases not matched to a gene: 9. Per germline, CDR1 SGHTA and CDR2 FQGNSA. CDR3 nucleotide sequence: TGTGCCAGCAGCCTGATAGCGGGACCCATCCAAGAGACCCAGTACTTC. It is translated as CASSLIAGPIQETQYF.

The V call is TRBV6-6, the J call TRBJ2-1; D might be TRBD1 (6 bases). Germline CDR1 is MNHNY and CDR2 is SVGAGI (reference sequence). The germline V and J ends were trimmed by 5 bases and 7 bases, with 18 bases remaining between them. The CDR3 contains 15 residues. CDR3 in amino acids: CASSAPVQGLNEQFF. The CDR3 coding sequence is TGTGCCAGCAGTGCGCCAGTACAGGGTTTGAATGAGCAGTTCTTC.

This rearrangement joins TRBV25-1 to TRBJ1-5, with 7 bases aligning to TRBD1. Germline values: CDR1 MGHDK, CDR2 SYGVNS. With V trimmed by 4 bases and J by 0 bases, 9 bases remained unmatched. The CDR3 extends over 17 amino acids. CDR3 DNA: TGTGCCAGCAGTGGAGGGGGCGCAACTTATAGCAATCAGCCCCAGCATTTT. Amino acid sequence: CASSGGGATYSNQPQHF. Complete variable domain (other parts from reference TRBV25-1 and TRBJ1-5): EADIYQTPRYLVIGTGKKITLECSQTMGHDKMYWYQQDPGMELHLIHYSYGVNSTEKGDLSSESTVSRIRTEHFPLTLESARPSHTSQYLCASSGGGATYSNQPQHFGDGTRLSIL.

The CDR3 loop is CASSNWREQYF. The CDR3 DNA reads TGTGCCAGCAGCAATTGGAGAGAGCAGTACTTC. The chain combines TRBV21-1 with TRBJ2-7; the D call of TRBD2 is as the table states it, not checked on the DNA. TRBV21-1 is a known pseudogene. This CDR3 is built from 11 residues.